The entry that follows covers one TCR beta chain sequence. Its target is not known. V lost 0 bases and J lost 5; bases outside the gene matches: 5. CDR1 and CDR2 (germline): MNHEY, SMNVEV (reference sequence). This CDR3 comprises 15 residues. The PCR ran on 60 Vbeta and 13 Jbeta primers. The protocol was immunoSEQ multiplex PCR, while the TCRdb copy is restricted to in-frame clones and leaves out a portion. The profile covers some 170,000 clones, with around four fifths appearing a single time and roughly 10% taken by the ten largest. This record belongs to a study of cytomegalovirus exposure and HLA in healthy donors. Study conclusions and caveats: A later analysis linked a missense DCLRE1C variant to TCR beta V- and J-gene trimming. Diagnosis of cytomegalovirus status made by the classifier reportedly showed high specificity and sensitivity.

The receptor comes from a man younger than 35 in good health and CMV-seropositive. The V and J genes are TRBV27 and TRBJ1-2, with TRBD1 identical over 8 bases. The source material was PBMCs. This CDR3 is CASSLSGTGQYGYTF. The CDR3 coding sequence is TGTGCCAGCAGTTTATCGGGGACAGGACAGTATGGCTACACCTTC.